The 20 T cell receptor beta chains reported below all come from one sample, sequenced in a study of T-cell memory formation after mild COVID-19. TCRdb re-derived calls from the 5' RACE reads in MiXCR, one entry per CDR3 protein. The profile shows about 110,000 distinct CDR3 sequences, 15% to 20% of them singletons. The specimen was PBMCs or a T cell subset sorted from them (not recorded which). Receptors originate from a man aged 18 to 29 who had mild COVID-19 (a few samples of this study predate the infection). Cell type and time point are not known.

In its sample, this clonotype was seen a few times. J is TRBJ2-1 and V is TRBV4-2, with 8 nucleotides matching TRBD2. V shed 1 base, J shed 2 bases, and the junction held 4 bases outside the gene matches. The CDR3 sequence is 16 residues long. CDR1 and CDR2 (germline): LGHNA, YNFKEQ. The CDR3 DNA is TGTGCCAGCAGCCAAGCACTAGCGGTGCCCTACAATGAGCAGTTCTTC. It encodes CASSQALAVPYNEQFF.

This clonotype was seen a few times. The rearrangement links TRBV20-1 to TRBJ2-7; no reliable D call. The CDR3 sequence is 13 residues long. Per germline, CDR1 DFQATT and CDR2 SNEGSKA (reference sequence). The V end lost 4 bases, the J end lost 0 bases, and 10 bases lay between the germline ends. DNA for the CDR3: TGCAGTGCTATCAAAACTGACTCCTACGAGCAGTACTTC. It codes for CSAIKTDSYEQYF.

This clonotype was observed a few times. This rearrangement joins TRBV6-5 to TRBJ2-6; D is undetermined. The CDR3 extends over 15 amino acids. V lost 3 bases and J 1 base, leaving 7 bases between the germline ends. The V gene's germline CDR1 is MNHEY and CDR2 SVGAGI. The CDR3 coding sequence is TGTGCCAGCAGTTATGGCAGGTCTGGGGCCAACGTCCTGACTTTC. Its translation is CASSYGRSGANVLTF.

This clonotype turned up a few times. This chain connects TRBV7-2 to TRBJ2-7; TRBD1 might be the D (5 bases). The germline gives CDR1 SGHTA, CDR2 FQGNSA. This CDR3 has 15 amino acids. V was trimmed by 1 base and J by 2 bases, leaving 12 bases between them. Written as DNA, the CDR3 is TGTGCCAGCAGCTTAGGGGTAGGGGAAGCCTACGAGCAGTACTTC. Translating gives CASSLGVGEAYEQYF. The whole variable domain, remainder taken from reference TRBV7-2 and TRBJ2-7, is GAGVSQSPSNKVTEKGKDVELRCDPISGHTALYWYRQSLGQGLEFLIYFQGNSAPDKSGLPSDRFSAERTGGSVSTLTIQRTQQEDSAVYLCASSLGVGEAYEQYFGPGTRLTVT.

This chain's CDR3 is CASSLALGPYEQYF. DNA for the CDR3: TGTGCCAGCAGCTTAGCCCTGGGGCCATACGAGCAGTACTTC. The V gene is TRBV7-9, the J gene TRBJ2-7, with D possibly being TRBD1 (5 bases). Germline assignment: CDR1 SEHNR and CDR2 FQNEAQ (reference sequence). V was cut by 0 bases and J by 4 bases, with 10 bases left in between. The length of the CDR3 is 14 residues.

This clonotype was detected only a few times. The J gene is TRBJ2-2, the V gene TRBV5-1; D is undetermined. The V gene lost 5 bases and the J gene lost 1 base, with 12 bases spanning the gap. The CDR3 totals 15 residues. CDR1 is SGHRS, CDR2 YFSETQ, per germline. As DNA, the CDR3 is TGCGCCAGCAGTCGAGACCAGGTGAACACCGGGGAGCTGTTTTTT. It encodes CASSRDQVNTGELFF. The full variable domain, in which reference TRBV5-1 and TRBJ2-2 provide the parts outside the CDR3, is KAGVTQTPRYLIKTRGQQVTLSCSPISGHRSVSWYQQTPGQGLQFLFEYFSETQRNKGNFPGRFSGRQFSNSRSEMNVSTLELGDSALYLCASSRDQVNTGELFFGEGSRLTVL.

This clonotype was picked up a small number of times. V and J are TRBV6-6 and TRBJ2-3; tentative D call: TRBD2 (6 bases). The CDR3 has 17 amino acids. The germline V gene encodes CDR1 MNHNY and CDR2 SVGAGI (reference sequence). The V and J ends lost 0 bases and 6 bases respectively, with 19 bases between them. CDR3 in DNA: TGTGCCAGCAGTTACTCGTCTGCTAGGAGGGGTTCGGATACGCAGTATTTT. Translating it yields CASSYSSARRGSDTQYF.

The rearrangement links TRBV4-1 to TRBJ1-5; the D gene is possibly TRBD1 (5 bases). CDR3 length equals 16 residues. V lost 3 bases and J lost 3, with 15 bases in between. CDR1 and CDR2 (germline): MGHRA, YSYEKL. The CDR3 region is CASSHVRGSNNQPQHF. The CDR3, as DNA: TGCGCCAGCAGCCATGTCCGGGGGTCGAACAATCAGCCCCAGCATTTT.

This chain links TRBV5-1 with TRBJ2-1, with D possibly TRBD1 on 5 matching bases. Germline CDR1 SGHRS, CDR2 YFSETQ. The CDR3 is 16 amino acids. V was pared by 0 bases and J by 6 bases, with 16 bases between. CDR3 nucleotide sequence: TGCGCCAGCAGCTTGGCCGAGCAGGGTCGAGCCAATGAGCAGTTCTTC. Translating it yields CASSLAEQGRANEQFF.

This clonotype was seen only a few times. The J gene is TRBJ2-5, the V gene TRBV6-2 or TRBV6-3, with D uncertain. This CDR3 has 12 residues. V lost 6 bases to trimming and J lost 5 bases, with 10 bases between them. Germline values: CDR1 MNHEY, CDR2 SVGEGT. In DNA form, the CDR3 reads TGTGCCAGCAGCGGAGTGGGGGAGACCCAGTACTTC. It yields the protein CASSGVGETQYF.

The chain is built from TRBV7-2 and TRBJ2-1, with no clear D. The germline gives CDR1 SGHTA, CDR2 FQGNSA. CDR3 size: 13 residues. Trimming took off 5 bases at V and 5 bases at J, with 10 bases between the two ends. The DNA for the CDR3 is TGTGCCAGCAGCCCAAGAATACACAATGAGCAGTTCTTC. This encodes CASSPRIHNEQFF.

The chain employs TRBV20-1 and TRBJ2-4; 9 bases are a match to TRBD2. V dropped 6 bases and J dropped 8; count of bases not matched to a gene: 5. Germline CDR1 reads DFQATT; CDR2 reads SNEGSKA (reference sequence). CDR3 length equals 12 residues. CDR3 in DNA: TGCAGTGCCCCTAGCGGGGCCCACATTCAGTACTTC. Residues: CSAPSGAHIQYF.

This clonotype was counted a few times. The chain uses TRBV9 and TRBJ2-5; D possibly corresponds to TRBD2 (6 bases). The germline V and J ends were trimmed by 2 bases and 2 bases, with 13 bases remaining between them. The CDR3 is 15 residues long. CDR1 is SGDLS and CDR2 is YYNGEE in the germline V gene. This CDR3 is CASSVGTAQQETQYF. DNA for the CDR3: TGTGCCAGCAGCGTCGGGACTGCGCAACAAGAGACCCAGTACTTC.

This clonotype was observed a handful of times. This chain connects TRBV3-1 to TRBJ2-1; 7 bases align to TRBD1. Germline V lookup: CDR1 LGHDT, CDR2 YNNKEL (reference sequence). The junction had 7 bases not matched to a gene; V was cut back by 1 base and J by 16 bases. The CDR3 spans 12 residues. The CDR3 here is CASSQATGQLFF. CDR3 sequence (DNA): TGTGCCAGCAGCCAAGCAACGGGACAGTTATTCTTC.

This clonotype occurred a few times. V usage is TRBV6-6 and J usage is TRBJ2-1; 14 nucleotides agree with TRBD2. This CDR3 has 13 amino acids. V trimming: 10 bases; J trimming: 8 bases; junction bases outside the gene matches: 4. Germline CDR1 and CDR2: MNHNY and SVGAGI (reference sequence). In DNA, the CDR3 is TGTGCCACCGGGACTAGCGGGGGCTATGAGCAGTTCTTC. This sequence encodes CATGTSGGYEQFF.

V usage is TRBV4-1 and J usage is TRBJ1-1; D is possibly TRBD1 (5 bases). The CDR3 covers 15 residues. Looked up from germline, CDR1 is MGHRA and CDR2 is YSYEKL. V was trimmed by 4 bases and J by 5 bases, leaving 17 bases between them. In DNA form, the CDR3 reads TGCGCCAGCAGCCGTCTCGGGGGTAGTAGGACTGAAGCTTTCTTT. It encodes CASSRLGGSRTEAFF.

This clonotype was observed a few times. The V call is TRBV9, the J call TRBJ2-2; TRBD1 or TRBD2 may be the D gene (5 bases each). The germline V gene has CDR1 SGDLS and CDR2 YYNGEE. Deletions cut 0 bases from V and 2 bases from J, with 8 bases between. The CDR3 loop spans 15 amino acids. The CDR3 sequence: CASSVVGDNTGELFF. The CDR3 DNA sequence: TGTGCCAGCAGCGTAGTTGGGGACAACACCGGGGAGCTGTTTTTT.

This clonotype was seen a few times. V usage is TRBV6-5 and J usage is TRBJ2-1; 11 bases are shared with TRBD2. The CDR3 has 16 amino acids. CDR1 MNHEY and CDR2 SVGAGI come from the germline V gene. Unmatched junction bases numbered 5, after V lost 7 bases and J lost 0 bases. This CDR3 is CASKIAGGSSYNEQFF. The CDR3 nucleotides read TGTGCCAGCAAAATAGCGGGGGGGAGCTCCTACAATGAGCAGTTCTTC.

The chain is built from TRBV24-1 and TRBJ1-2; no definite D call. Germline V lookup: CDR1 KGHDR, CDR2 SFDVKD. V was pared by 3 bases and J by 6 bases, with 13 bases between. The CDR3 loop spans 14 amino acids. The CDR3 here is CATSDPPLAHGYTF. CDR3 sequence (DNA): TGTGCCACCAGTGATCCGCCGTTGGCGCATGGCTACACCTTC.

CDR3 region: CASSQDLRVPNTEAFF. DNA of the CDR3: TGCGCCAGCAGCCAAGACCTCAGGGTCCCGAACACTGAAGCTTTCTTT. The chain is built from TRBV4-3 and TRBJ1-1; weak D call: TRBD1 (5 bases). Trimming stripped 0 bases from V and 1 base from J, with 12 bases between. The CDR3 runs to 16 residues. The germline V gene has CDR1 LGHNA and CDR2 YSLEER.